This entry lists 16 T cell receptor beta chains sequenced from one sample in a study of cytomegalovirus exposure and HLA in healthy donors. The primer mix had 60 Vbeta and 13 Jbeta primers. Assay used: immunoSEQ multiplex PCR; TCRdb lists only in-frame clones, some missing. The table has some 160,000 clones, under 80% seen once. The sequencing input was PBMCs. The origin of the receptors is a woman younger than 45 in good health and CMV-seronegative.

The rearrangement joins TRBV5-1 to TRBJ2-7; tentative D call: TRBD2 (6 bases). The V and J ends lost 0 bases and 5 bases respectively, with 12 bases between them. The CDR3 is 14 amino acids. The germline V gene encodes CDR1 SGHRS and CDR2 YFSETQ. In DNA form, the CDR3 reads TGCGCCAGCAGCTTGGAGGGCAGGAGGGACGAGCAGTACTTC. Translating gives CASSLEGRRDEQYF.

The CDR3 sequence: CASSYRDFAEAFF. As DNA, the CDR3 is TGTGCCAGCAGCTACAGGGATTTCGCTGAAGCTTTCTTT. V usage is TRBV7-9 and J usage is TRBJ1-1, with D tentatively TRBD1 (6 bases). The CDR3 has 13 residues. Germline lookup yields CDR1 SEHNR and CDR2 FQNEAQ (reference sequence). Between the trimmed V and J ends, which lost 4 bases and 6 bases, there was a span of 12 bases.

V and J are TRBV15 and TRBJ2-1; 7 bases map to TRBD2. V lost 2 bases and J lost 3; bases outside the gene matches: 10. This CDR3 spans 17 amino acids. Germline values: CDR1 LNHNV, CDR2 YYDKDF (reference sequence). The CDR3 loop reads CATSRLIEAGRYNEQFF. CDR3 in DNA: TGTGCCACCAGCAGACTGATTGAAGCGGGGCGCTACAATGAGCAGTTCTTC.

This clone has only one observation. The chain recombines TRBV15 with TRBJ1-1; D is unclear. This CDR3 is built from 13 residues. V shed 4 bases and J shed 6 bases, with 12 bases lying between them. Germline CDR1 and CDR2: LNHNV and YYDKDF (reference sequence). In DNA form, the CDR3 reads TGTGCCACCAGCAACTCTCCCACCGCTGAAGCTTTCTTT. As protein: CATSNSPTAEAFF.

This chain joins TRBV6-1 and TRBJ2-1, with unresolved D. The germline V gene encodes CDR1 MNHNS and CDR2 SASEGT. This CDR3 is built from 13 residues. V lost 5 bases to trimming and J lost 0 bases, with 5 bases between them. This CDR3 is CASSIGSYNEQFF. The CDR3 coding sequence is TGTGCCAGCAGTATCGGCTCCTACAATGAGCAGTTCTTC.

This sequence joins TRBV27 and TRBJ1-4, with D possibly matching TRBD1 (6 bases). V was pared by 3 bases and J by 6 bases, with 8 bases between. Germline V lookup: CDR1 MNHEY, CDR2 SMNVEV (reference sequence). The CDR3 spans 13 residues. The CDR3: CASSFQGHEKLFF. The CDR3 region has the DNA TGTGCCAGCAGTTTTCAGGGGCATGAAAAACTGTTTTTT.

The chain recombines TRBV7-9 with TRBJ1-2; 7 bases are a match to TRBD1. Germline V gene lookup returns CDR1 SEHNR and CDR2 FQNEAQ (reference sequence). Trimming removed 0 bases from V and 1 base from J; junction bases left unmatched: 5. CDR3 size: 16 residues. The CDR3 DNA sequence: TGTGCCAGCAGCTTAGCGCTAGGACAGGATAACTATGGCTACACCTTC. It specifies CASSLALGQDNYGYTF.

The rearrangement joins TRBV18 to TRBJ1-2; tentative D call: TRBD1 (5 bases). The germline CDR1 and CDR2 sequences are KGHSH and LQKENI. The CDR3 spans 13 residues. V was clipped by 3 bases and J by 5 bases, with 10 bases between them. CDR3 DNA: TGTGCCAGCTCACCGGGGCAGCTATATGGCTACACCTTC. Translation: CASSPGQLYGYTF.

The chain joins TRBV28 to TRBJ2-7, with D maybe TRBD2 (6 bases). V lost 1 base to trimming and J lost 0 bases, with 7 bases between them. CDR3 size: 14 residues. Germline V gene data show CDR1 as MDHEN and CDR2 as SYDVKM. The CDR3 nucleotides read TGTGCCAGCAGTTTATTGGGACTCTCCTACGAGCAGTACTTC. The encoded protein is CASSLLGLSYEQYF.

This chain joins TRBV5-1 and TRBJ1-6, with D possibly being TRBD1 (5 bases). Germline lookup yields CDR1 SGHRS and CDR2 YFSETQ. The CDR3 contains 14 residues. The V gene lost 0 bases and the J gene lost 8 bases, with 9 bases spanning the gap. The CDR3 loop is CASSLGEQDSPLHF. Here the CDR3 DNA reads TGCGCCAGCAGCTTGGGTGAACAGGATTCACCCCTCCACTTT.

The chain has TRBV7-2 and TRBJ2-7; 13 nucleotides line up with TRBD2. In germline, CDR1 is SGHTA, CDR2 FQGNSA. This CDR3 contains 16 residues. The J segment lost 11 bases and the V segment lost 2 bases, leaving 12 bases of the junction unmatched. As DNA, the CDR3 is TGTGCCAGCAGCTTACGTCCGGGACTAGCGGGGATTGGGGAGTACTTC. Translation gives CASSLRPGLAGIGEYF.

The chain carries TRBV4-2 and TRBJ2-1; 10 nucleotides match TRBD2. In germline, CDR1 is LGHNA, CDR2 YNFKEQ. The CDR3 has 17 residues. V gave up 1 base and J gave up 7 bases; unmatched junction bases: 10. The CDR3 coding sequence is TGTGCCAGCAGCCAAGTCCTAGCGGGGGACGGTAATAATGAGCAGTTCTTC. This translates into CASSQVLAGDGNNEQFF.

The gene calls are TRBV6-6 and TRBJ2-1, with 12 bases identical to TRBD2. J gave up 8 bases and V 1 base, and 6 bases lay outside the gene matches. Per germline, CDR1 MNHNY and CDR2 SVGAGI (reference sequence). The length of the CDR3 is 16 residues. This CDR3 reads CASSYWSSGGAYEQFF. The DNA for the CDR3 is TGTGCCAGCAGTTACTGGTCTAGCGGGGGGGCCTATGAGCAGTTCTTC.

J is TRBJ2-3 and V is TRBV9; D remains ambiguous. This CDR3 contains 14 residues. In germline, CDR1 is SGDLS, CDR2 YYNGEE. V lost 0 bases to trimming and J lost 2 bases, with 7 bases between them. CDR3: CASSVGHITDTQYF. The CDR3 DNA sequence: TGTGCCAGCAGCGTAGGGCATATCACAGATACGCAGTATTTT. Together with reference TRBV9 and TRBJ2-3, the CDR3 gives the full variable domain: DSGVTQTPKHLITATGQRVTLRCSPRSGDLSVYWYQQSLDQGLQFLIQYYNGEERAKGNILERFSAQQFPDLHSELNLSSLELGDSALYFCASSVGHITDTQYFGPGTRLTVL.

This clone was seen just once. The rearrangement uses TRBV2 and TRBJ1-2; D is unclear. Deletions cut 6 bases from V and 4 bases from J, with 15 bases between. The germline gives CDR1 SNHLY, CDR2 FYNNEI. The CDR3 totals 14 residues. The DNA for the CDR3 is TGTGCCAGCAGCAACGGCGGAATTGGCTATGGCTACACCTTC. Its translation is CASSNGGIGYGYTF.

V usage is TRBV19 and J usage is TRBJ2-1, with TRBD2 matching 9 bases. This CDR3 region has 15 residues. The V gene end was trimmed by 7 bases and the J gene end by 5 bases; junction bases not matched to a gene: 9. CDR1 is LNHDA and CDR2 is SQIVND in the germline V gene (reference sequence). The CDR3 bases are TGTGCCAGTACTCCCCTAGCGGGGAGCCACAATGAGCAGTTCTTC. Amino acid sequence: CASTPLAGSHNEQFF.